The entry below describes one T cell receptor beta chain. What it recognizes is unknown. V lost 1 base and J 4 bases, leaving 11 bases between the germline ends. Per the germline V gene, CDR1 is SGHNT and CDR2 is YENEEA. CDR3 length: 15 amino acids. As to treatment: around 19 received Ad26.COV2.S at low or high dose, single or two shots; roughly five received placebo; per-sample allocation not given. It was on day 63 after the first vaccine or placebo injection that samples were taken. The data were taken from a study of Ad26.COV2.S vaccination and SARS-CoV-2 variants. Study as a whole: The study gave Ad26.COV2.S intramuscularly, once or twice 56 days apart.

Method: immunoSEQ multiplex PCR; TCRdb's copy keeps in-frame clones and lacks some. The sample records around 270,000 clones, around 88% being singletons. Findings and caveats of the study: Overall T cell responses may have been underestimated by the analyses of TCR breadth and depth.

This chain joins TRBV11-3 and TRBJ2-1; D remains ambiguous. The sample was peripheral blood, taken in a trial of Ad26.COV2.S vaccine versus placebo. This TCR derives from a person between 18 and 59 years old who received the Ad26.COV2.S COVID-19 vaccine or a placebo. The CDR3 nucleotides are TGTGCCAGCAGCTTAGGACAAACAGATTACAATGAGCAGTTCTTC. Protein sequence: CASSLGQTDYNEQFF.